The present T cell receptor (beta chain) was sequenced within a study of shared clonotypes between healthy human individuals. Study overall: Donors consisted of two women and a few men between 18 and 49.

The sample holds one count of this clone. A read error may produce the germline difference seen at one junction end. Per the authors' pipeline: Filtering of immunoSEQ junctional sequences could not match full-length read filtering. Clones were sequenced by immunoSEQ multiplex PCR, and TCRdb holds only the in-frame ones, with some missing. The D gene and trimming were derived from the DNA, and the V and J assignments and clone size from that table. The repertoire holds about 1 million clones, with around 74% as singletons. Germline lookup yields CDR1 SGHVS and CDR2 FQNEAQ. The CDR3 is made up of 12 amino acids.

The sequence was collected from a man aged 18 to 35 in good health. Source material: memory CD4+ T cells sorted from blood. Subset here: CD45RA-negative fraction. The chain recombines TRBV7-8 with TRBJ2-7; D possibly corresponds to TRBD2 (6 bases). As DNA, the CDR3 is TGTGCCAGCAGCCCACGACTAGGGCGGCCAGTCTTC. It specifies CASSPRLGRPVF. The full variable domain, with the rest looked up from reference TRBV7-8 and TRBJ2-7, is GAGVSQSPRYKVAKRGQDVALRCDPISGHVSLFWYQQALGQGPEFLTYFQNEAQLDKSGLPSDRFFAERPEGSVSTLKIQRTQQEDSAVYLCASSPRLGRPVFGPGTRLTVT.